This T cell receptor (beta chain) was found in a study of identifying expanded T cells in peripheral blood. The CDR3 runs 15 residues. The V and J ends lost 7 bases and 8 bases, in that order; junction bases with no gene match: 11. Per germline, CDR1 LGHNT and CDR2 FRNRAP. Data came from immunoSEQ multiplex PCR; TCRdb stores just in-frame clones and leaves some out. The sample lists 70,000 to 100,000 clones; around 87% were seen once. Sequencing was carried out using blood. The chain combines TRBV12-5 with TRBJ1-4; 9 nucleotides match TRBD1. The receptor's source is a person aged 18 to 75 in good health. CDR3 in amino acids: CASAPPGQGGEKLFF. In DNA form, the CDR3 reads TGTGCTAGTGCCCCTCCGGGACAGGGTGGCGAAAAACTGTTTTTT.